This section outlines one TCR beta chain sequence together with its context. Germline CDR1 is SEHNR and CDR2 is FQNEAQ (reference sequence). The V gene end was trimmed by 7 bases and the J gene end by 3 bases; junction bases not matched to a gene: 7. CDR3 length equals 15 residues. This entry comes from a study of T cell changes during pregnancy in multiple sclerosis. Profiled with immunoSEQ multiplex PCR; TCRdb holds only in-frame clones, not every one. The sample yields more than 80,000 clones, around 92% seen once. The receptor was derived from a female donor with multiple sclerosis, enrolled in a pregnancy study. The sequencing used peripheral blood, collected after pregnancy. The chain combines TRBV7-9 with TRBJ2-1; 9 bases agree with TRBD2. The CDR3, as DNA: TGTGCCAGCATCATTAGCGGGGGTTTCTACAATGAGCAGTTCTTC. It specifies CASIISGGFYNEQFF.